Listed below are T cell receptor beta chains from one sample, sequenced in a study of blood T cell repertoires in COVID-19. TCRdb keeps only in-frame clones here, not all; method: immunoSEQ multiplex PCR. This table has 300,000 to 350,000 clones, 75% to 95% appearing once. Sequencing input: peripheral blood. Receptors were obtained from a woman aged 30 to 39 with COVID-19, enrolled during active disease. Each CDR3 is given without its conserved first and last residue.

TRBJ2-7 | TRBV14 | ASSLDSYEQY
TRBJ1-2 | TRBV9 | ASSVSGSIDGYT
TRBJ2-7 | TRBV4-3 | ASSQSERREQY
TRBJ2-5 | TRBV30 | AGGLAGGVGEETQY
TRBJ1-2 | TRBV6-1 | ASSEATALYGYT
TRBJ2-3 | TRBV19 | ASSMTAGRRTDTQY
TRBJ2-3 | TRBV18 | ASSPGRTSTQY
TRBJ2-5 | TRBV28 | ASSLLFLYQETQY
TRBJ2-3 | TRBV27 | ASTPGGYTDTQY
TRBJ1-1 | TRBV18 | ASSPTDITEAF
TRBJ2-7 | TRBV5-1 | ASSSNFYEQY
TRBJ2-1 | TRBV2 | ASGLALSVGNEQF
TRBJ2-3 | TRBV5-1 | ASSLVAGGPETDTQY
TRBJ1-3 | TRBV28 | ASSFSQGSNTIY
TRBJ2-2 | TRBV10-2 | ASSEWLSGELF
TRBJ2-7 | TRBV6-2/TRBV6-3 | ASSYWQGSSYEQY
TRBJ1-1 | TRBV18 | ASSPSGAGNTEAF
TRBJ1-2 | TRBV7-9 | ASSLEGGYYGYT
TRBJ1-6 | TRBV6-6 | ASSSQGAPDPPLH
TRBJ2-1 | TRBV5-4 | ASSFPASGEQF
TRBJ2-1 | TRBV4-3 | ASSQDSSGRRDYNEQF
TRBJ2-3 | TRBV6-2/TRBV6-3 | ASSSQRGGTDTQY
TRBJ2-3 | TRBV7-8 | ASSGLAGGRLTQY
TRBJ1-1 | TRBV3-1/TRBV3-2 | ASSQDRGGTEAF
TRBJ2-7 | TRBV10-3 | AISEPGILYEQY
TRBJ2-7 | TRBV30 | AWIRGSYEQY
TRBJ1-6 | TRBV6-1 | ASSEVGGHRGTSYNSPLH
TRBJ1-1 | TRBV10-3 | AISVRAGDTEAF
TRBJ2-7 | TRBV24-1 | ATSDPDRGREQY
TRBJ1-5 | TRBV18 | ASSPQAGGYQPQH
TRBJ2-7 | TRBV11-1 | ASSSSGPYEQY
TRBJ2-4 | TRBV29-1 | SVAGTGRNIQY
TRBJ1-5 | TRBV28 | ASSSPGRVGQPQH
TRBJ1-6 | TRBV19 | ASRGPTDNSPLH
TRBJ2-1 | TRBV3-1/TRBV3-2 | ASSQDSDEQF
TRBJ2-5 | TRBV6-5 | ASSYRIGKETQY
TRBJ1-1 | TRBV28 | ASDTGTLMNTEAF
TRBJ2-5 | TRBV11-2 | ASSLTGTSKETQY
TRBJ2-7 | TRBV7-9 | ASSLSSTVDYEQY
TRBJ2-7 | TRBV25-1 | ASSVQGAYEQY
TRBJ2-7 | TRBV2 | ASSGGRRTGEQY
TRBJ2-5 | TRBV29-1 | SVDRSETQY
TRBJ2-1 | TRBV3-1/TRBV3-2 | ASSLQRGTYNEQF
TRBJ1-6 | TRBV6-5 | ASSYSRNSPLH
TRBJ2-1 | TRBV27 | ASSLSASGGWDNEQF
TRBJ1-5 | TRBV2 | ASSGSPPSNQPQH
TRBJ2-3 | TRBV7-9 | ASSLPVGRGPDTQY
TRBJ1-2 | TRBV6-4 | ASNRGGSNYGYT
TRBJ2-2 | TRBV10-3 | AIGQNTGELF
TRBJ1-3 | TRBV28 | ASKLFDGGSGNTIY
TRBJ1-5 | TRBV6-5 | ASSYGANQPQH
TRBJ1-2 | TRBV16 | ASSQSSRTTGYT
TRBJ2-3 | TRBV27 | ASSTADSTDTQY
TRBJ2-3 | TRBV7-8 | ASSPVPDTQY